Following are 15 T cell receptor beta chains from one sample sequenced in a study of shared clonotypes between healthy human individuals. CD8 cells classed as naive were CD45RO-negative and positively selected for CCR7, excluding terminally differentiated effector memory CD45RA+ cells. The data were produced by immunoSEQ multiplex PCR, yet TCRdb's version contains in-frame clones alone and is incomplete. The sample holds over 800,000 clones; 80% to 95% are singletons and the top ten take around 24%. The specimen sequenced was naive CD8+ T cells sorted from blood. The receptors stem from a man younger than 45 in good health.

The genes are TRBV20-1 and TRBJ1-2; no clear D gene. The CDR3 is made up of 10 amino acids. Trimming pared 3 bases from V and 4 bases from J, leaving 3 bases between. Per germline, CDR1 DFQATT and CDR2 SNEGSKA (reference sequence). The CDR3 is CSASVYGYTF. The DNA for the CDR3 is TGCAGTGCTAGTGTCTATGGCTACACCTTC.

V and J are TRBV27 and TRBJ1-1; D may be TRBD1 (6 bases). The germline V gene encodes CDR1 MNHEY and CDR2 SMNVEV (reference sequence). CDR3 size: 13 residues. Trimming took off 6 bases at V and 5 bases at J, with 13 bases between the two ends. CDR3 DNA sequence: TGTGCCAGCAGCCCTTCAGGGGTAACTGAAGCTTTCTTT. Translation gives CASSPSGVTEAFF.

J is TRBJ2-3 and V is TRBV6-5, with D possibly TRBD2 on 6 matching bases. Germline V gene lookup returns CDR1 MNHEY and CDR2 SVGAGI. CDR3 length: 15 residues. Trimming shortened V by 2 bases and J by 0 bases, and 9 bases separated the two germline ends. The CDR3 DNA reads as TGTGCCAGCAGTTACCTAGCGACTAGCACAGATACGCAGTATTTT. It translates to CASSYLATSTDTQYF.

The V gene is TRBV2, the J gene TRBJ2-1, with 12 bases fitting TRBD1. V shed 10 bases and J 9 bases; nucleotides not matched to a gene: 7. Germline V gene sequence: CDR1 SNHLY, CDR2 FYNNEI. The CDR3 is 13 amino acids. CDR3 region: CATGDRGRGEQFF. The CDR3, as DNA: TGTGCCACTGGGGACAGGGGGCGGGGTGAGCAGTTCTTC.

A word on this clone: Since the CDR3 does not end with the conserved phenylalanine or tryptophan, this likely comes from a read error. The limits of the CDR3 on the DNA are not certain, so only TCRdb's listed CDR3 is given. V usage is TRBV21-1 and J usage is TRBJ2-7; the table's D call of TRBD2 was not tested on the DNA. TRBV21-1 is marked as a pseudogene. Including both end residues, the CDR3 is 13 amino acids long. CDR3 residues: CASSKVGPRPGFG.

The chain recombines TRBV7-3 with TRBJ2-2; TRBD2 agrees at 8 bases. The V gene's germline CDR1 is SGHTA and CDR2 FQGTGA. The CDR3 covers 16 residues. V lost 3 bases to trimming and J lost 5 bases; unmatched junction nucleotides: 8. CDR3 sequence (DNA): TGTGCCAGCAGCTTGGGACTAGTGGGGCCTACCGGGGAGCTGTTTTTT. It encodes CASSLGLVGPTGELFF.

This chain joins TRBV7-8 and TRBJ2-5; D perhaps matches TRBD2 (6 bases). The CDR3 covers 15 residues. The V and J ends lost 4 bases and 10 bases respectively, with 22 bases between them. The germline gives CDR1 SGHVS, CDR2 FQNEAQ. The CDR3: CASSYEGLRIGIQYF. CDR3 in DNA: TGTGCCAGCAGCTACGAGGGACTCCGGATTGGGATCCAGTACTTC.

This clone was detected only a few times. Other nucleotide sequences in the sample specify the same CDR3. The chain couples TRBV5-1 to TRBJ2-7, with TRBD1 matching over 7 bases. Germline V gives CDR1 SGHRS, CDR2 YFSETQ. With 0 bases clipped from V and 3 bases from J, the junction kept 0 bases outside the gene matches. The CDR3 loop spans 13 amino acids. CDR3 region: CASSLGTGYEQYF. DNA for the CDR3: TGCGCCAGCAGCTTGGGGACAGGCTACGAGCAGTACTTC.

The chain carries TRBV2 and TRBJ2-7; possible D gene TRBD2, 5 bases. V was trimmed by 6 bases and J by 8 bases, leaving 11 bases between them. The CDR3 extends over 11 amino acids. CDR1 SNHLY and CDR2 FYNNEI come from the germline V gene. The CDR3 sequence: CASRDREKQYF. DNA of the CDR3: TGTGCCAGCAGAGACCGGGAAAAGCAGTACTTC. The variable domain in full, with the rest retrieved from reference TRBV2 and TRBJ2-7, is EPEVTQTPSHQVTQMGQEVILRCVPISNHLYFYWYRQILGQKVEFLVSFYNNEISEKSEIFDDQFSVERPDGSNFTLKIRSTKLEDSAMYFCASRDREKQYFGPGTRLTVT.

The genes are TRBV28 and TRBJ2-1, with D possibly being TRBD1 (5 bases). The CDR3 length is 13 residues. V was clipped by 9 bases and J by 4 bases, with 13 bases between them. Germline values: CDR1 MDHEN, CDR2 SYDVKM. The DNA for the CDR3 is TGTGCCAGTACTACAGGTCTTTACAATGAGCAGTTCTTC. Translating gives CASTTGLYNEQFF.

This clone was counted once. V usage is TRBV27 and J usage is TRBJ2-7; 9 bases agree with TRBD1. Trimming at V came to 6 bases and at J to 6 bases, leaving 9 bases not matched to a gene. The CDR3 contains 14 residues. Germline assignment: CDR1 MNHEY and CDR2 SMNVEV (reference sequence). In DNA form, the CDR3 reads TGTGCCAGCAGCCCCGGGACAGGGTTGTCCGAGCAGTACTTC. Its protein is CASSPGTGLSEQYF.

The chain combines TRBV27 with TRBJ2-1; D is unclear. Germline-derived CDR1 and CDR2 are MNHEY and SMNVEV (reference sequence). The V end was cut by 8 bases, the J end by 0 bases, with 14 bases between. CDR3 length: 15 amino acids. The CDR3 is CASRLDPSSYNEQFF. The CDR3 DNA follows: TGTGCCAGCCGCTTGGACCCCAGCTCCTACAATGAGCAGTTCTTC.

The chain recombines TRBV5-4 with TRBJ1-4; D call uncertain. Germline CDR1 is SGHNT and CDR2 is YYREEE (reference sequence). The V gene lost 3 bases and the J gene lost 8 bases, with 11 bases spanning the gap. This CDR3 has 13 residues. The CDR3 DNA reads as TGTGCCAGCAGCTCGGGCCAGCGGGAAAAACTGTTTTTT. It translates to CASSSGQREKLFF.

The V and J genes are TRBV10-1 and TRBJ2-7, with TRBD1 identical over 7 bases. Per germline, CDR1 WNHNN and CDR2 SYGVQD (reference sequence). The CDR3 runs 16 residues. The V segment lost 2 bases and the J segment 0 bases; nucleotides outside the gene matches: 7. The CDR3 protein is CASSELRTGSSYEQYF. The CDR3 bases are TGCGCCAGCAGTGAGCTGAGGACAGGCAGCTCCTACGAGCAGTACTTC.

The V and J genes are TRBV27 and TRBJ2-3; D possibly corresponds to TRBD1 (6 bases). Germline V gene sequence: CDR1 MNHEY, CDR2 SMNVEV (reference sequence). The CDR3 has 16 residues. V lost 5 bases and J 1 base, leaving 16 bases between the germline ends. This chain's CDR3 is CASSPIRTAGTDTQYF. CDR3 DNA: TGTGCCAGCAGTCCGATTCGGACAGCCGGCACAGATACGCAGTATTTT.